This record covers a single TCR beta chain. The CDR3 contains 18 residues. From germline, CDR1 is LNHNV and CDR2 YYDKDF (reference sequence). V gave up 1 base and J gave up 0 bases, with 13 bases separating them. Profiling relied on immunoSEQ multiplex PCR, and the TCRdb table lists in-frame clones only, not all of them. This sample has about 73,000 clones, with around 96% found just once. The sample belongs to a study of cytomegalovirus exposure and HLA in healthy donors. What was sequenced was PBMCs. The chain recombines TRBV15 with TRBJ2-6, with unresolved D. The source is a man between 18 and 35 years old in good health and CMV-seronegative. CDR3 nucleotide sequence: TGTGCCACCAGCAGAGTTGCAGGATCCAACTCTGGGGCCAACGTCCTGACTTTC. Translation: CATSRVAGSNSGANVLTF.